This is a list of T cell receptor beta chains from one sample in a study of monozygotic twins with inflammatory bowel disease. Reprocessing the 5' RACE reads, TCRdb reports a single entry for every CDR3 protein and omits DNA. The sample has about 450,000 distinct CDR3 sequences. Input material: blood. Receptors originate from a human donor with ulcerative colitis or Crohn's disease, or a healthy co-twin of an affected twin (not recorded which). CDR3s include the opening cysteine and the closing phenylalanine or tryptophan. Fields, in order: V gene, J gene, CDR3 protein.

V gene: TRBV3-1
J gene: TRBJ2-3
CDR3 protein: CASKTADTQYF

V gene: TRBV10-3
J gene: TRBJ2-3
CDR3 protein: CAIGETRTTDTQYF

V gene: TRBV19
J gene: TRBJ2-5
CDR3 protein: CASSIVSMGRETQYF

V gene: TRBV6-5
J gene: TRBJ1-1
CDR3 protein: CASSYRTGVDTEAFF

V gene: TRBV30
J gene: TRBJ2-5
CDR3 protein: CAWSVWLAEQETQYF

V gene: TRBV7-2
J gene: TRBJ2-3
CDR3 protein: CASSFPGSTDTQYF

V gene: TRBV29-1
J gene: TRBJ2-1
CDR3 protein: CSVTSGINEQFF

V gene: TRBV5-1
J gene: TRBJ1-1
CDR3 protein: CASSLDRKLTEAFF

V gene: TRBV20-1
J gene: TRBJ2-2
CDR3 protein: CSARGSGSTGELFF

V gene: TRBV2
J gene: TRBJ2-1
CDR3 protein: CASSKGAGEQFF

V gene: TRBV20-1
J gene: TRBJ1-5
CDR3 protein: CSARGGGQFVNQPQHF

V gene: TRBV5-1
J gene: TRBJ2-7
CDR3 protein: CASSLQGGSEQYF

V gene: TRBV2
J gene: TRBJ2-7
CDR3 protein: CASTQEVGSEQYF

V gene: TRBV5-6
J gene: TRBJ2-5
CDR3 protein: CASSLTWAGEQETQYF

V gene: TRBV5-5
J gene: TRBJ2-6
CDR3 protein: CASSLATATTGANVLTF

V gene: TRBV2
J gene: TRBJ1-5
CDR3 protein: CASNPGPLGNQPQHF

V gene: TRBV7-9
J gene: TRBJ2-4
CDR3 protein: CASREDAGGNIQYF

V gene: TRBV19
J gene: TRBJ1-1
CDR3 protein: CASSIDYRGGTEAFF

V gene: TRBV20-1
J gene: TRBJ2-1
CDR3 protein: CSAGGGMGSYNEQFF

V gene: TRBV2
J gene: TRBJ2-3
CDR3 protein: CASSSTSGASTDTQYF

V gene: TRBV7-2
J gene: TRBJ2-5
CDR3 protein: CASSLMPGQETQYF

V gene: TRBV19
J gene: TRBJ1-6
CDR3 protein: CASSIGQFSYNSPLHF

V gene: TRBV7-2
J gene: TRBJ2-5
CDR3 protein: CASSPQRGAQETQYF

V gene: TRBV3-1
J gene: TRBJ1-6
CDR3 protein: CASSQDKGGRRALHF

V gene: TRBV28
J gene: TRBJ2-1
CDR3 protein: CASSLLSGHSNEQFF

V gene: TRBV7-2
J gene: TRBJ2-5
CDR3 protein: CASSPTQETQYF

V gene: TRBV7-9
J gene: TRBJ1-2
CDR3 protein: CASSSETGGGDGYTF

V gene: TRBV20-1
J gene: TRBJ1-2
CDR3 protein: CSAREAGRSYGYTF

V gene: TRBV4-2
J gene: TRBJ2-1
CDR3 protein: CASSQGRAGTGGPHSYNEQFF

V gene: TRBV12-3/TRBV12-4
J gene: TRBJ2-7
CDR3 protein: CASSYDRGTYEQYF

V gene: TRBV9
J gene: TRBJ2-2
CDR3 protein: CASTVGLADTGELFF

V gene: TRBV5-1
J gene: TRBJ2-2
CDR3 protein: CASSLLTSTGSNTGELFF

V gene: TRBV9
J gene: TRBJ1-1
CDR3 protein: CASSRGNMNTEAFF

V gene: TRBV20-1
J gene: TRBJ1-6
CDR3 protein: CSASRQGRDSPLHF

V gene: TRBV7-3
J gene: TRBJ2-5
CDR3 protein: CASSLTAQGAETQYF

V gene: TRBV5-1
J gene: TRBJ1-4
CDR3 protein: CASTRAGGGNEKLFF

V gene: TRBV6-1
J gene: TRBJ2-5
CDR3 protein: CASSQRGVQETQYF

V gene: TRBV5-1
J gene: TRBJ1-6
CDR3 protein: CASSETGSGSPLHF

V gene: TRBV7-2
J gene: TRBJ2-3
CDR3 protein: CASSSPSGLDTQYF

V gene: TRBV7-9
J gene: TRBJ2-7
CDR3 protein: CASSSLAGAIYEQYF

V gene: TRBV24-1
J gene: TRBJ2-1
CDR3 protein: CATSAKGPVHNEQFF

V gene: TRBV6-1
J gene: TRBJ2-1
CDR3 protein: CASSPEGYYNEQFF

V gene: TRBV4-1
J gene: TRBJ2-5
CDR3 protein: CASAPETTSGGTQYF

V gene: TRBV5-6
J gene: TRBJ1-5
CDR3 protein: CASSLLGRDQPQHF

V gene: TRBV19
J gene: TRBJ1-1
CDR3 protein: CASKMNTEAFF

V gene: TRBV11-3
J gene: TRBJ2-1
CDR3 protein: CASVTGGCYNEQFF

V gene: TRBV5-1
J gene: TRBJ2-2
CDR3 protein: CASSFGTGTGELFF

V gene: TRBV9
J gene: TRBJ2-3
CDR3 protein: CASSAGQGLGYF

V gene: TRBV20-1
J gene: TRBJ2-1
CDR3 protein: CSARTPSGASSYNEQFF

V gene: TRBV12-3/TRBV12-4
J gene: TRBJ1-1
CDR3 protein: CASTVVANTEAFF

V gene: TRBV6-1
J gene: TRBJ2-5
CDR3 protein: CASMSGRTSVGETQYF

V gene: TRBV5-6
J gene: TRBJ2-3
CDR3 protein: CASSLVSGLAARADTQYF

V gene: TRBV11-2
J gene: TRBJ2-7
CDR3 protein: CASSYGNEQYF

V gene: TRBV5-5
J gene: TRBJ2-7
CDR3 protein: CASSRSGTAYEQYF

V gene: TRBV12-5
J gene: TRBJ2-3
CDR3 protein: CASGAGGTDTQYF

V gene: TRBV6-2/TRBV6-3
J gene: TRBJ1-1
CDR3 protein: CASSYPRHRGNTEAFF